Sequencing of this T cell receptor beta chain was carried out in a study of blood T cell repertoires in COVID-19. Across the study: Acute and convalescent COVID-19 samples came from the United States, Italy and Spain.

V was clipped by 5 bases and J by 2 bases, with 18 bases between them. Germline CDR1 and CDR2: SGHNT and YENEEA. The CDR3 loop spans 16 amino acids. The assay was immunoSEQ multiplex PCR, and TCRdb's table has in-frame clones only and misses some. The sample holds under 500,000 clones, roughly 85% seen once. The sequence derives from a woman aged 18-29 years with acute COVID-19. The sequencing input was PBMCs or T cells enriched from blood (not recorded which). The rearrangement joins TRBV11-3 to TRBJ2-5; D may be TRBD2 (5 bases). The CDR3 nucleotides are TGTGCCAGCAGCCCTCGAGGAGGCGGGTTACAAGAGACCCAGTACTTC. Encoded protein: CASSPRGGGLQETQYF.